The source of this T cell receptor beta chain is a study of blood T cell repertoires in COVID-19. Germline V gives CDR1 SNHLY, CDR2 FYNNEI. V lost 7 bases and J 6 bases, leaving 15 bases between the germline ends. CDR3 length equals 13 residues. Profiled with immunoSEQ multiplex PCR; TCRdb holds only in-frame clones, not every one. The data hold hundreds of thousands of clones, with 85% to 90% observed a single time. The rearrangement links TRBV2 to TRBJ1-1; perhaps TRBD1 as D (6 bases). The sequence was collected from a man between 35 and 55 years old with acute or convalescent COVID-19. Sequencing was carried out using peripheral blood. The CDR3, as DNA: TGTGCCAGCAATCCCAGGGGTAGGTCTGAAGCTTTCTTT. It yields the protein CASNPRGRSEAFF.